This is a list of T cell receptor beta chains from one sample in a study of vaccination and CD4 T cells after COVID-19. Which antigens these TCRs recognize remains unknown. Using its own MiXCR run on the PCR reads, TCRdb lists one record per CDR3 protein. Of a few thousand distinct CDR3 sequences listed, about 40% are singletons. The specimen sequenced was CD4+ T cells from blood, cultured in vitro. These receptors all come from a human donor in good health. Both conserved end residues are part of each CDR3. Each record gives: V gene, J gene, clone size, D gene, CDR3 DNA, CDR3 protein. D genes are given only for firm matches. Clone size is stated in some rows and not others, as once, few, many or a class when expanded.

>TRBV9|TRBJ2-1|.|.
TGTGCCAGCAGCGTAGCTGGCGTCGAGGGGAATGAGCAGTTCTTC
CASSVAGVEGNEQFF
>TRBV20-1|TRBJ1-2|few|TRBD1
TGCAGTGCTAGGGACCCTTTGGGACAGGGGGCGCGAGGCTACACCTTC
CSARDPLGQGARGYTF
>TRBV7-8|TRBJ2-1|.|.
TGTGCCAGCAGCCCCCCAAGACGCAATGAGCAGTTCTTC
CASSPPRRNEQFF
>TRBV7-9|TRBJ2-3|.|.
TGTGCCAGCTTCCGGGCGGAGAGCAAGCAAACGCAGTATTTT
CASFRAESKQTQYF
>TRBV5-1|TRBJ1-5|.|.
TGCGCCAGCAGCTTGTGGGGGGATCAGAATCAGCCCCAGCATTTT
CASSLWGDQNQPQHF
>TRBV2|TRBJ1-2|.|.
TGTGCCAGCAGATTATGGGGTCGTGGCTACACCTTC
CASRLWGRGYTF
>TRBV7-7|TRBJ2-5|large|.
TGTGCTAGCAGCTTATCCGGGACCTCGTACCAAGAGACCCAGTACTTC
CASSLSGTSYQETQYF
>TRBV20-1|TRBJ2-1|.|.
TGCAGTGCCCGACTGGCCCTCGGATCCTACAATGAGCAGTTCTTC
CSARLALGSYNEQFF
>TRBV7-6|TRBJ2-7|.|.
TGTGCCAGCAGCTTAGGACCGAACTACGAGCAGTACTTC
CASSLGPNYEQYF
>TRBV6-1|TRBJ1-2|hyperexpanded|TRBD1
TGTGCCAGCGCCAATGGACAGGCACCGTATGGCTACACCTTC
CASANGQAPYGYTF
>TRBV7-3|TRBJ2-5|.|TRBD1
TGTGCCAGCAGCCCGGGGACAGCAGAGACCCAGTACTTC
CASSPGTAETQYF
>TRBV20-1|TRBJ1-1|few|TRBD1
TGCAGTGGTAGGGCAGGGGGATCGAACACTGAAGCTTTCTTT
CSGRAGGSNTEAFF
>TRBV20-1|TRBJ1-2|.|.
TGCAGTGCCTTGGCACAGGGTATCCATGGCTACACCTTC
CSALAQGIHGYTF
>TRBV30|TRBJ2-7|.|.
TGTGCCTGGAGCGTACTATACGAGCAGTACTTC
CAWSVLYEQYF
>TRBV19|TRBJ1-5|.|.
TGTGCCAGTAAAAGGGTGGATCAGCCCCAGCATTTT
CASKRVDQPQHF
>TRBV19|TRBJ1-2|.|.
TGTGCCAGTAGTATACGGGGCTATGGCTACACCTTC
CASSIRGYGYTF
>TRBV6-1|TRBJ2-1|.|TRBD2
TGTGCCAGCAGACCGAGCGGGGGGGCCTACAATGAGCAGTTCTTC
CASRPSGGAYNEQFF
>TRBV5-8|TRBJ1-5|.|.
TGTGCCAGCAGCTTGGAGCAGGGTAGAACCCAGCCCCAGCATTTT
CASSLEQGRTQPQHF
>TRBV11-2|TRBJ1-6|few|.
TGTGCCAGCAGCCCTACTGGGGGCTATTCACCCCTCCACTTT
CASSPTGGYSPLHF
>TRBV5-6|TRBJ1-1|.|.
TGTGCCAGCAGCCCGGGGGACACTGAAGCTTTCTTT
CASSPGDTEAFF
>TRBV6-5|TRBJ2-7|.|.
TGTGCCAGCAGTTACGGGCTGAACTACGAGCAGTACTTC
CASSYGLNYEQYF
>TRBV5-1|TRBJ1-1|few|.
TGCGCCAGCAGCTTTACAGTCCCCGGGGAGGGCACTGAAGCTTTCTTT
CASSFTVPGEGTEAFF
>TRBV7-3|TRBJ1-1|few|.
TGTGCCAGCAGCTTAGGATTCGGGGAAACTGAAGCTTTCTTT
CASSLGFGETEAFF
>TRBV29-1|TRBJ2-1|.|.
TGCAGCGGGGGGATAGCGAATGAGCAGTTCTTC
CSGGIANEQFF
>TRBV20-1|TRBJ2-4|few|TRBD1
TGCAGTGCAATGGGACAGGAGCTTCTGGCCAAAAACATTCAGTACTTC
CSAMGQELLAKNIQYF
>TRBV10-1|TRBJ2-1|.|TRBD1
TGCGCCAGCAGTTACATCCGGGACAGGGGGCTAAATGAGCAGTTCTTC
CASSYIRDRGLNEQFF
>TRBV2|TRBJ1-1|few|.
TGTGCCAGCAAACCCGGCCAGAACACTGAAGCTTTCTTT
CASKPGQNTEAFF
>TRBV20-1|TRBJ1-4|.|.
TGCAGTGCTCGCCGGGACACCTCTAATGAAAAACTGTTTTTT
CSARRDTSNEKLFF
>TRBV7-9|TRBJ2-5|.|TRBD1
TGCGCCAGCAGCTTGGACAGGGCTGAGACCCAGTACTTC
CASSLDRAETQYF
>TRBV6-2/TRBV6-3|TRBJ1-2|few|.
TGTGCCAGCAGTTACTCGGAAGAGGGGCCGACCTTCGCTAACTATGGCTACACCTTC
CASSYSEEGPTFANYGYTF
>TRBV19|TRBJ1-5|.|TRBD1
TGTGCCAGTAGAGTCGGACAGGGGGGAATTCAGCCCCAGCATTTT
CASRVGQGGIQPQHF
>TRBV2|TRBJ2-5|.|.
TGTGCCAGCAGTGAAGGTCTCGCGTCTCAAGAGACCCAATACTTC
CASSEGLASQETQYF
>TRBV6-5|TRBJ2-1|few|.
TGTGCCAGCAGTTACACGAGGGGAGCCTACAATGAGCAGTTCTTC
CASSYTRGAYNEQFF
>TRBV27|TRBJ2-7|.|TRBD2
TGTGCCAGCAGTCGTATTACCGGGACTAGCGGGGGGGAGGCCTACGAGCAGTACTTC
CASSRITGTSGGEAYEQYF
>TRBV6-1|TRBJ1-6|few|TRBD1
TGTGCCAGCCGGGACGGGACAGCGAATTCACCCCTCCACTTT
CASRDGTANSPLHF
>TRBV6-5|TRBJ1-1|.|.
TGTGCCAGCAGTTACTCGAGTCAGGGAGTCCGGGTTGAAGCTTTCTTT
CASSYSSQGVRVEAFF